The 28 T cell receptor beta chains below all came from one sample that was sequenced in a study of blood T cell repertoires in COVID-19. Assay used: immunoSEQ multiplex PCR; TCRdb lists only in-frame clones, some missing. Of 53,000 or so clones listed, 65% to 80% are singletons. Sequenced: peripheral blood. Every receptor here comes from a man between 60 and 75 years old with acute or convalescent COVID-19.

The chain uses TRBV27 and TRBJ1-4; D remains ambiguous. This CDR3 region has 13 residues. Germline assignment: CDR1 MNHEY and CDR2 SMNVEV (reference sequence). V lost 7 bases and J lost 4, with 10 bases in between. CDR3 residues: CASTSGFNEKLFF. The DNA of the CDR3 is TGTGCCAGCACTTCCGGGTTTAATGAAAAACTGTTTTTT.

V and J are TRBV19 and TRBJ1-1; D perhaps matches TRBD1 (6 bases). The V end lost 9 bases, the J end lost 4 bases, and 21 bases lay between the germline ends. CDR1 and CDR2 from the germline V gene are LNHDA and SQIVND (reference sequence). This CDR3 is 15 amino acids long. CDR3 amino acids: CASKLQGLLSTEAFF. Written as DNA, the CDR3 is TGTGCCAGCAAACTCCAGGGGCTGCTAAGCACTGAAGCTTTCTTT. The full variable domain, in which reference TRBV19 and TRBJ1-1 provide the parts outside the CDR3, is DGGITQSPKYLFRKEGQNVTLSCEQNLNHDAMYWYRQDPGQGLRLIYYSQIVNDFQKGDIAEGYSVSREKKESFPLTVTSAQKNPTAFYLCASKLQGLLSTEAFFGQGTRLTVV.

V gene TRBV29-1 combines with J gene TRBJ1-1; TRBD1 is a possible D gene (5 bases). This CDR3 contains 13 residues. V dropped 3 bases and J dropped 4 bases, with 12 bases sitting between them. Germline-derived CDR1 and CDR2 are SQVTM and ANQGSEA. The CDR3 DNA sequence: TGCAGCGTTGATCGGGGGTTAAGCACTGAAGCTTTCTTT. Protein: CSVDRGLSTEAFF.

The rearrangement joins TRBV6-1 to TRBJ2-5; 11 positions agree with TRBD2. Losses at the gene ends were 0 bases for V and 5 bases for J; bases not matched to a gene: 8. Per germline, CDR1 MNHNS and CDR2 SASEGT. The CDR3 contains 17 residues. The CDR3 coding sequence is TGTGCCAGCAGTGAAGCGCTGGGGCTAGCGGGAGGTGAGACCCAGTACTTC. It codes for CASSEALGLAGGETQYF.

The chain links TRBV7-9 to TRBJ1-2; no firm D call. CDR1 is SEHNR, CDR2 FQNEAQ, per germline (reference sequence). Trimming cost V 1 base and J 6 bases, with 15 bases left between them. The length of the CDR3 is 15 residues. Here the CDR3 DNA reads TGTGCCAGCAGCTTAGGTTCGCAACTTACGAATGGCTACACCTTC. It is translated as CASSLGSQLTNGYTF.

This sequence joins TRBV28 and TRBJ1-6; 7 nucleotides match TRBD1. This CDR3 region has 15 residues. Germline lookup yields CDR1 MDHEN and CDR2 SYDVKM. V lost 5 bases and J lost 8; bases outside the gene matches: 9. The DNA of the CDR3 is TGTGCCAGCAGTGTCTCAGGGGGGACAGATTCACCCCTCCACTTT. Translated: CASSVSGGTDSPLHF.

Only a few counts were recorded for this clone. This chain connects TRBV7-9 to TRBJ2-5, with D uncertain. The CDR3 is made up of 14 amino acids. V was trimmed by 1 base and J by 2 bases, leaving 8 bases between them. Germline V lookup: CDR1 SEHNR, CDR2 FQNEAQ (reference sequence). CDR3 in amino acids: CASSLGYAQETQYF. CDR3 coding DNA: TGTGCCAGCAGCTTAGGCTATGCTCAAGAGACCCAGTACTTC.

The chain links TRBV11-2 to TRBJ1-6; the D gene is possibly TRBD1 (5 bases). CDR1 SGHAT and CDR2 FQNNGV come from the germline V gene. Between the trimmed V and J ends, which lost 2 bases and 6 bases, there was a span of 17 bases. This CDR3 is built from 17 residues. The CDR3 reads CASSLSLGNRFNSPLHF. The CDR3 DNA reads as TGTGCCAGCAGCTTATCTCTGGGTAACAGGTTTAATTCACCCCTCCACTTT.

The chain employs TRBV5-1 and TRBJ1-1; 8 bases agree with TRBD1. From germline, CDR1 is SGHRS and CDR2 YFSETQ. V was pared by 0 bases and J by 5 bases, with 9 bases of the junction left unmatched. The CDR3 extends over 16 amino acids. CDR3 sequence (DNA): TGCGCCAGCAGCTTGGACATGACAGGGGCAGGTACTGAAGCTTTCTTT. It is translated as CASSLDMTGAGTEAFF.

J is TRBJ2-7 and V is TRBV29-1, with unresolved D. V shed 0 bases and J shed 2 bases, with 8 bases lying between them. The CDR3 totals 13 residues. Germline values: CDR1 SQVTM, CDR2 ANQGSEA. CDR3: CSVEDPPAYEQYF. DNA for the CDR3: TGCAGCGTTGAAGATCCCCCAGCCTACGAGCAGTACTTC.

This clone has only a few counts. The CDR3 here is CASSIVGGNTGELFF. For the CDR3, the DNA is TGTGCCAGCAGCATCGTGGGAGGGAACACCGGGGAGCTGTTTTTT. V is TRBV21-1 and J is TRBJ2-2; the D call TRBD2 from the table was never checked on the DNA. TRBV21-1 is assigned pseudogene status. The CDR3 loop spans 15 amino acids.

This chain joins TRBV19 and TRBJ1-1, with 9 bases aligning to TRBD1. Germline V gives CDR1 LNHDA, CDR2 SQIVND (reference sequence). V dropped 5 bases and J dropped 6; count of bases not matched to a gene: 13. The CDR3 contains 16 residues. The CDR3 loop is CASSPKGRTGAAEAFF. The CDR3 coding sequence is TGTGCCAGTAGTCCGAAAGGTAGGACAGGGGCGGCTGAAGCTTTCTTT.

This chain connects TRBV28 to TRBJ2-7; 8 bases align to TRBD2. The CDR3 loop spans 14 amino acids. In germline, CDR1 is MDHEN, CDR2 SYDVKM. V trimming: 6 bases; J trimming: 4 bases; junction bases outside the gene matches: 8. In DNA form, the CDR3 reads TGTGCCAGCAGACCACCGGGACTAGATTACGAGCAGTACTTC. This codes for CASRPPGLDYEQYF.

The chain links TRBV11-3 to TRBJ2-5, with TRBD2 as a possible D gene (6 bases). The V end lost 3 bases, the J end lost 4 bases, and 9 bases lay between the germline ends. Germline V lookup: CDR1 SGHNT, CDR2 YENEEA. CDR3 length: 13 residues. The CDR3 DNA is TGTGCCAGCAGCTTTGGAGCGGGAGAGACCCAGTACTTC. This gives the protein CASSFGAGETQYF. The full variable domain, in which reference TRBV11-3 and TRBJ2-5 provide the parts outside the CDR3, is EAGVVQSPRYKIIEKKQPVAFWCNPISGHNTLYWYLQNLGQGPELLIRYENEEAVDDSQLPKDRFSAERLKGVDSTLKIQPAELGDSAVYLCASSFGAGETQYFGPGTRLLVL.

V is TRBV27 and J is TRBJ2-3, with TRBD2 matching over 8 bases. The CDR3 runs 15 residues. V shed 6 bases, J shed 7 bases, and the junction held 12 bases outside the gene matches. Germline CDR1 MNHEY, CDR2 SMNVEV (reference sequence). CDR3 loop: CASSGPAGAPYTQYF. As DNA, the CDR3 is TGTGCCAGCAGCGGACCAGCGGGAGCACCATATACGCAGTATTTT.

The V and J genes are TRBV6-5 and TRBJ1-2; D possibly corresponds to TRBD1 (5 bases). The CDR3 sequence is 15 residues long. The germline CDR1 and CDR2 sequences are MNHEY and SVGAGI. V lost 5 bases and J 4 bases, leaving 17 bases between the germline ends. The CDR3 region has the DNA TGTGCCAGCAGTCCCTCGTGGGGGGGAGTCTATGGCTACACCTTC. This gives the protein CASSPSWGGVYGYTF.

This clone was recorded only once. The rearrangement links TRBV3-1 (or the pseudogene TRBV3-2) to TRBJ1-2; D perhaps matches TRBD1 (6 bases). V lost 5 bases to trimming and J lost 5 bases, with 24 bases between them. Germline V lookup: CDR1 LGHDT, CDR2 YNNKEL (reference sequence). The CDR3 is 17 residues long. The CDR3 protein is CASSNLPTTWGLYGYTF. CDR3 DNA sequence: TGTGCCAGCAGCAATCTTCCGACCACTTGGGGGCTTTATGGCTACACCTTC.

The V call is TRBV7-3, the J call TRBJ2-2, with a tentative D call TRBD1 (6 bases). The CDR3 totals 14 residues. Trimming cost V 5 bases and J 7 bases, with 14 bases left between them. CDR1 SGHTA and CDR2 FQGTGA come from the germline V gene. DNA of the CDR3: TGTGCCAGCAGCCCAGGGGCTAGAGGCGGGGAGCTGTTTTTT. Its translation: CASSPGARGGELFF.

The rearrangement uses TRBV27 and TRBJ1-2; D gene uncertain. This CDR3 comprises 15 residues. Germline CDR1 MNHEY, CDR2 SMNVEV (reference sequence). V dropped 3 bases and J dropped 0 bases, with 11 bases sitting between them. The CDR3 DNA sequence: TGTGCCAGCAGTTTTTCGCTAGGCCCTAACTATGGCTACACCTTC. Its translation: CASSFSLGPNYGYTF.

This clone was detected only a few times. The CDR3 DNA is TGTGCCAGCAGGCCAGGGGACAGGCCCCACACTGAAGCTTTCTTT. It specifies CASRPGDRPHTEAFF. The gene calls are TRBV7-2 and TRBJ1-1, with 8 bases aligning to TRBD1. V was pared by 6 bases and J by 3 bases, with 9 bases of the junction left unmatched. Per germline, CDR1 SGHTA and CDR2 FQGNSA. This CDR3 is 15 amino acids long.

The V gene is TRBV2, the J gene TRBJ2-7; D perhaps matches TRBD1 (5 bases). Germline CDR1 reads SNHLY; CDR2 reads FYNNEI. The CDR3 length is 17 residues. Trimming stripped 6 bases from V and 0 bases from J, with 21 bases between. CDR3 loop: CASRGDRNLPLSYEQYF. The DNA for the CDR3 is TGTGCCAGCAGGGGCGACAGAAACCTACCTCTCTCCTACGAGCAGTACTTC.

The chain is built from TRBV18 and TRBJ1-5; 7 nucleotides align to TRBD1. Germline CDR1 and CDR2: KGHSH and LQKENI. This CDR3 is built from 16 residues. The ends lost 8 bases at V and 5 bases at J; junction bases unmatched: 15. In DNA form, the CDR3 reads TGTGCCAGCAGGTCCTCGGGACAGAAAGGCGATCAGCCCCAGCATTTT. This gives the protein CASRSSGQKGDQPQHF.

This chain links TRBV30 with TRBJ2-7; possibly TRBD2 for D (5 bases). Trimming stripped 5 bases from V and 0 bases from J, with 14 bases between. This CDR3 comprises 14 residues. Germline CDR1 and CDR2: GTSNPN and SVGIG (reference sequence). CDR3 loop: CAWSLGRGSYEQYF. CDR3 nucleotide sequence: TGTGCCTGGTCACTTGGACGGGGCTCCTACGAGCAGTACTTC.

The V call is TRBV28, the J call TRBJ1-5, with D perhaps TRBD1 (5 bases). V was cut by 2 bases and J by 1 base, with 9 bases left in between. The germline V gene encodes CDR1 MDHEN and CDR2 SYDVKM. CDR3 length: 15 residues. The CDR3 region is CASSLARVSNQPQHF. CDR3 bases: TGTGCCAGCAGTTTAGCCAGGGTCAGCAATCAGCCCCAGCATTTT.

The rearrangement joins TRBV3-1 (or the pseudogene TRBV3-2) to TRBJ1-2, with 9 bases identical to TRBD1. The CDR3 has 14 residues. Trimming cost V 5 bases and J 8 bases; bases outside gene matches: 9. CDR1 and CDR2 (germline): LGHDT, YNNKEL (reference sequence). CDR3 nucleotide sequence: TGTGCCAGCAGCTTCGGGACAGGGACATGGGGCTACACCTTC. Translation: CASSFGTGTWGYTF.

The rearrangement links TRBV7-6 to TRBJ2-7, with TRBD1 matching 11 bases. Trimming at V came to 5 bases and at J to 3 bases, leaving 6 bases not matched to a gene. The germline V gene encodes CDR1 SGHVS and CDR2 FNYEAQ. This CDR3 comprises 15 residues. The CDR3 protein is CASSPGTGGIYEQYF. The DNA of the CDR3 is TGTGCCAGCAGCCCTGGGACAGGGGGTATCTACGAGCAGTACTTC.

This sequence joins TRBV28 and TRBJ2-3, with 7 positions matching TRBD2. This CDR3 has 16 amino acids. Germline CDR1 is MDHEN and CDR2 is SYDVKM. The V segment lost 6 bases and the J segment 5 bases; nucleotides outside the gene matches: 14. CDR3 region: CASRPFLAALGDTQYF. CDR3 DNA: TGTGCCAGCAGGCCCTTCCTAGCGGCCCTGGGAGATACGCAGTATTTT.

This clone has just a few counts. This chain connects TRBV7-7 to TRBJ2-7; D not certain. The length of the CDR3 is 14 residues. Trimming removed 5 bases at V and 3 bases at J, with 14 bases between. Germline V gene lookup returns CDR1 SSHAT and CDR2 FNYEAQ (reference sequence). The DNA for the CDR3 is TGTGCCAGCAGCCCGAGCTTTAAAGTCTACGAGCAGTACTTC. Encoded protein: CASSPSFKVYEQYF.